This TCR beta chain was identified in a study of blood T cells in healthy people across ages. The overall study: Using template switching, researchers captured about one barcoded beta molecule for each two T cells. General observations from the study: A roughly linear age-dependent decrease characterized TCR beta diversity per million T cells.

Sample-barcoded 5' priming and a J-beta primer mix drove a second PCR of roughly 6 to 12 cycles. A template-switch adaptor that had 12 random nucleotides put a tag on each cDNA molecule. One entry per CDR3 protein results from TCRdb running MiXCR on the 5' RACE reads. The sample lists approximately 1,700,000 distinct CDR3 sequences, approximately 40% occurring once. This clonotype was seen more than once but under ten times. Its matching antigen is unknown. There were at least 6 micrograms of total RNA extracted from every sample. The CDR3 sequence is 18 residues long. Trimming cost V 1 base and J 3 bases, with 20 bases left between them. Germline CDR1 is MDHEN and CDR2 is SYDVKM.

J is TRBJ2-3 and V is TRBV28, with D possibly matching TRBD1 (7 bases). This clonotype was obtained from a human donor in good health. The sequencing input was blood. CDR3 nucleotide sequence: TGTGCCAGCAGTTTATTTCTCCCGTGGACAGGAGGGACAGATACGCAGTATTTT. This sequence encodes CASSLFLPWTGGTDTQYF. The entire variable domain, with the rest obtained from reference TRBV28 and TRBJ2-3, is as follows: DVKVTQSSRYLVKRTGEKVFLECVQDMDHENMFWYRQDPGLGLRLIYFSYDVKMKEKGDIPEGYSVSREKKERFSLILESASTNQTSMYLCASSLFLPWTGGTDTQYFGPGTRLTVL.